One sample yielded the 22 T cell receptor beta chains listed below, sequenced in a study of blood T cell repertoires in COVID-19. The method was immunoSEQ multiplex PCR; TCRdb's version includes in-frame clones alone and lacks a portion of them. The repertoire consists of about 99,000 clones, with over 70% occurring once and the leading ten covering over 12%. The sequencing sample was made of peripheral blood. The receptors originated from a middle-aged man with acute or convalescent COVID-19.

The rearrangement uses TRBV30 and TRBJ1-1; D is ambiguous. Trimming removed 0 bases at V and 1 base at J, with 12 bases between. The CDR3 spans 15 residues. Germline V gene data show CDR1 as GTSNPN and CDR2 as SVGIG (reference sequence). The CDR3 is CAWSVVANPNTEAFF. CDR3 coding DNA: TGTGCCTGGAGTGTAGTAGCGAACCCGAACACTGAAGCTTTCTTT.

V and J are TRBV5-1 and TRBJ1-2; the D is unclear. The CDR3 spans 15 residues. Germline V gene sequence: CDR1 SGHRS, CDR2 YFSETQ. V was shortened by 0 bases and J by 2 bases, with 11 bases between the two germline ends. Written as DNA, the CDR3 is TGCGCCAGCAGCTTGGCAGGCCAGGTGAACTATGGCTACACCTTC. It codes for CASSLAGQVNYGYTF.

The rearrangement uses TRBV7-2 and TRBJ2-3, with D possibly TRBD2 on 5 matching bases. The CDR3 spans 14 residues. The germline V gene encodes CDR1 SGHTA and CDR2 FQGNSA. Between the trimmed V and J ends, which lost 5 bases and 2 bases, there was a span of 11 bases. CDR3 in DNA: TGTGCCAGCAGCCCACGGACTTACACAGATACGCAGTATTTT. It yields the protein CASSPRTYTDTQYF.

This chain uses TRBV28 with TRBJ1-5, with D unresolved. This CDR3 is 15 amino acids long. Germline CDR1 is MDHEN and CDR2 is SYDVKM. V lost 8 bases to trimming and J lost 6 bases, with 20 bases between them. The CDR3: CASAHAGSKGQPQHF. The CDR3 DNA follows: TGTGCCAGCGCACATGCGGGGAGCAAGGGTCAGCCCCAGCATTTT.

The sample holds one count of this clone. V usage is TRBV30 and J usage is TRBJ1-1; D is ambiguous. CDR1 and CDR2 from the germline V gene are GTSNPN and SVGIG (reference sequence). V was trimmed by 8 bases and J by 11 bases, leaving 15 bases between them. This CDR3 has 10 amino acids. Here the CDR3 reads CAADSYRAFF. For the CDR3, the DNA is TGTGCCGCTGACTCCTATAGGGCTTTCTTT.

The chain carries TRBV19 and TRBJ1-3, with a tentative D call TRBD1 (6 bases). CDR1 is LNHDA and CDR2 is SQIVND in the germline V gene (reference sequence). The CDR3 spans 16 residues. The V gene lost 0 bases and the J gene lost 4 bases, with 13 bases spanning the gap. CDR3 region: CASSIDWDIYGNTIYF. The CDR3 DNA reads TGTGCCAGTAGTATAGATTGGGACATCTACGGAAACACCATATATTTT. Full variable domain (missing parts from reference TRBV19 and TRBJ1-3): DGGITQSPKYLFRKEGQNVTLSCEQNLNHDAMYWYRQDPGQGLRLIYYSQIVNDFQKGDIAEGYSVSREKKESFPLTVTSAQKNPTAFYLCASSIDWDIYGNTIYFGEGSWLTVV.

V and J are TRBV28 and TRBJ2-3; 7 bases line up with TRBD1. This CDR3 is 15 amino acids long. Unmatched junction bases numbered 3, after V lost 1 base and J lost 2 bases. Germline assignment: CDR1 MDHEN and CDR2 SYDVKM. The CDR3 coding sequence is TGTGCCAGCAGTTTATCCAGGGGGAACACAGATACGCAGTATTTT. Translating it yields CASSLSRGNTDTQYF.

The rearrangement uses TRBV5-8 and TRBJ1-3; 7 bases line up with TRBD1. CDR3 size: 15 residues. The J segment lost 3 bases and the V segment lost 3 bases, leaving 6 bases of the junction unmatched. In germline, CDR1 is SGHTS, CDR2 YDEGEE. CDR3 amino acids: CASSWGDRVGNTIYF. The CDR3 nucleotides are TGTGCCAGCAGCTGGGGGGACAGAGTTGGAAACACCATATATTTT.

The chain employs TRBV7-9 and TRBJ1-2, with 9 bases matching TRBD1. The CDR3 is made up of 15 amino acids. Per germline, CDR1 SEHNR and CDR2 FQNEAQ (reference sequence). V shed 4 bases, J shed 4 bases, and the junction held 7 bases outside the gene matches. This CDR3 reads CASSSQGAGGYGYTF. The CDR3 coding sequence is TGTGCCAGCAGCTCACAGGGGGCTGGTGGCTATGGCTACACCTTC.

This rearrangement joins TRBV9 to TRBJ2-1; the D gene is possibly TRBD2 (6 bases). The V end lost 4 bases, the J end lost 6 bases, and 11 bases lay between the germline ends. Looked up from germline, CDR1 is SGDLS and CDR2 is YYNGEE. This CDR3 spans 13 amino acids. The CDR3: CASSTASVNEQFF. CDR3 coding DNA: TGTGCCAGCAGCACTGCTAGCGTCAATGAGCAGTTCTTC.

This clone was seen more than once but under ten times. The chain couples TRBV5-1 to TRBJ2-4; D is perhaps TRBD2 (5 bases). Germline assignment: CDR1 SGHRS and CDR2 YFSETQ. Deletions cut 0 bases from V and 0 bases from J, with 16 bases between. The CDR3 is 18 residues long. CDR3 DNA: TGCGCCAGCAGCTTGGGTGGCGAGGGAGTAATAGCCAAAAACATTCAGTACTTC. It yields the protein CASSLGGEGVIAKNIQYF.

The chain uses TRBV5-1 and TRBJ2-1; 8 positions agree with TRBD1. J was trimmed by 4 bases and V by 4 bases; bases with no gene match: 7. This CDR3 spans 15 amino acids. Germline V gene sequence: CDR1 SGHRS, CDR2 YFSETQ. CDR3 protein: CASSPTGGNYNEQFF. The CDR3 region has the DNA TGCGCCAGCAGCCCAACAGGGGGGAATTACAATGAGCAGTTCTTC.

The V and J genes are TRBV9 and TRBJ2-2; 7 nucleotides agree with TRBD2. Germline V gene sequence: CDR1 SGDLS, CDR2 YYNGEE. This CDR3 has 16 residues. The junction had 7 bases not matched to a gene; V was cut back by 3 bases and J by 2 bases. As DNA, the CDR3 is TGTGCCAGCAGCGCCCTAGCGGTTGCCAACACCGGGGAGCTGTTTTTT. It translates to CASSALAVANTGELFF.

The gene calls are TRBV7-6 and TRBJ1-1; TRBD1 is a possible D gene (6 bases). The V gene lost 4 bases and the J gene lost 0 bases, with 9 bases spanning the gap. The germline V gene has CDR1 SGHVS and CDR2 FNYEAQ. This CDR3 contains 14 residues. CDR3 amino acids: CASSSRDMNTEAFF. The DNA of the CDR3 is TGTGCCAGCAGCTCCAGGGACATGAACACTGAAGCTTTCTTT.

The rearrangement links TRBV6-5 to TRBJ2-6; D remains ambiguous. V gave up 2 bases and J gave up 0 bases, with 5 bases separating them. Germline CDR1 is MNHEY and CDR2 is SVGAGI. The CDR3 has 15 residues. The DNA for the CDR3 is TGTGCCAGCAGTTACGTCCGCTCTGGGGCCAACGTCCTGACTTTC. This codes for CASSYVRSGANVLTF.

The chain couples TRBV3-1 (or the pseudogene TRBV3-2) to TRBJ2-7; D is perhaps TRBD1 (6 bases). The germline V gene has CDR1 LGHDT and CDR2 YNNKEL (reference sequence). This CDR3 comprises 17 residues. Trimming left V 0 bases short and J 5 bases short, with 20 bases between. The CDR3: CASSQDGWGRTLHEQYF. The CDR3 bases are TGTGCCAGCAGCCAAGATGGGTGGGGGCGGACACTCCACGAGCAGTACTTC.

The V and J genes are TRBV27 and TRBJ2-2, with 8 bases matching TRBD2. V trimming: 8 bases; J trimming: 1 base; junction bases outside the gene matches: 9. This CDR3 contains 16 residues. CDR1 is MNHEY, CDR2 SMNVEV, per germline (reference sequence). CDR3 loop: CASGVGAGVNTGELFF. The DNA for the CDR3 is TGTGCCAGCGGGGTGGGAGCGGGAGTGAACACCGGGGAGCTGTTTTTT.

The gene calls are TRBV3-1 (or the pseudogene TRBV3-2) and TRBJ2-3; 7 bases align to TRBD2. The germline V gene has CDR1 LGHDT and CDR2 YNNKEL (reference sequence). The CDR3 sequence is 17 residues long. J was trimmed by 4 bases and V by 1 base; bases with no gene match: 11. Here the CDR3 reads CASSQGGWLRESDTQYF. For the CDR3, the DNA is TGTGCCAGCAGCCAAGGGGGGTGGCTGCGGGAGTCAGATACGCAGTATTTT.

DNA of the CDR3: TGTGCCAGCAGTTACTTAAGGGGAAGCAATCAGCCCCAGCATTTT. As protein: CASSYLRGSNQPQHF. The chain carries TRBV6-6 and TRBJ1-5; D possibly corresponds to TRBD1 (5 bases). Germline V gene lookup returns CDR1 MNHNY and CDR2 SVGAGI (reference sequence). The CDR3 runs 15 residues. Trimming stripped 1 base from V and 1 base from J, with 8 bases between.

V gene TRBV27 combines with J gene TRBJ1-1, with D possibly TRBD1 on 5 matching bases. V gave up 6 bases and J gave up 3 bases, with 11 bases separating them. CDR3 length: 13 amino acids. Germline lookup yields CDR1 MNHEY and CDR2 SMNVEV (reference sequence). The CDR3 region has the DNA TGTGCCAGCAGGGGGGGGGAGGACACTGAAGCTTTCTTT. Amino acid sequence: CASRGGEDTEAFF.

The V and J genes are TRBV4-2 and TRBJ2-1, with D unresolved. This CDR3 contains 14 residues. CDR1 is LGHNA, CDR2 YNFKEQ, per germline. The germline V and J ends were trimmed by 1 base and 10 bases, with 14 bases remaining between them. The CDR3 protein is CASSQVTVTREQFF. DNA of the CDR3: TGTGCCAGCAGCCAAGTAACGGTTACCCGGGAGCAGTTCTTC.

This clone has a single count. The chain recombines TRBV2 with TRBJ1-5; D is perhaps TRBD1 (6 bases). This CDR3 region has 14 residues. Deletions cut 3 bases from V and 3 bases from J, with 9 bases between. CDR1 is SNHLY and CDR2 is FYNNEI in the germline V gene. CDR3 region: CASSDRGANQPQHF. The CDR3 DNA reads TGTGCCAGCAGTGACAGGGGAGCCAATCAGCCCCAGCATTTT.